The present T cell receptor (beta chain) was sequenced within a study of T-cell reconstitution after alpha-beta-depleted transplantation in children. Notes on the study in general: Several hundred graft clones that had expanded were reportedly the source of alpha-beta T cells about two months after transplant. Some patients owed their high day-60 TCRbeta diversity to surviving recipient T cells and thymic progenitors. The authors attributed T-cell counts and diversity one year after transplant mostly to newly produced T cells.

This clonotype occurred many times. Its antigen is undetermined. Unique molecular identifiers were built into the TCRbeta library. MiXCR, applied by TCRdb to the PCR reads, yields one record per CDR3 protein. Counted here are hundreds of thousands of distinct CDR3 sequences, 20% to 30% occurring once; the ten biggest clones make up around 4.8%. Trimming pared 7 bases from V and 9 bases from J, leaving 12 bases between. CDR3 length equals 11 residues. The sequencing used PBMCs, mostly from graft donor cells, collected 360 days after TCRalphabeta/CD19-depleted stem cell transplant. The sequence was obtained from a female patient aged 2 to 10 who had a stem cell transplant for congenital amegakaryocytic thrombocytopenia, so the T cells may come from the graft donor. The chain joins TRBV12-3 or TRBV12-4 to TRBJ1-1, with D perhaps matching TRBD1 (6 bases). CDR3 residues: CASTTGFKAFF. CDR3 nucleotide sequence: TGTGCCAGCACCACAGGGTTCAAAGCTTTCTTT.